Shown below are 12 T cell receptor beta chains from a single sample sequenced in a study of blood T cell repertoires in COVID-19. The method was immunoSEQ multiplex PCR; TCRdb's version includes in-frame clones alone and lacks a portion of them. This repertoire shows 390,000 or so clones, 89% found once; its top ten account for under 4%. The sequenced sample consisted of peripheral blood. The source is a woman younger than 45 with COVID-19, enrolled during active disease.

This clone was seen only once. This sequence joins TRBV10-3 and TRBJ2-7; 8 bases align to TRBD1. This CDR3 is built from 15 residues. V dropped 0 bases and J dropped 11; count of bases not matched to a gene: 12. Germline values: CDR1 ENHRY, CDR2 SYGVKD. CDR3 amino acids: CAISESDRASTLEYF. As DNA, the CDR3 is TGTGCCATCAGTGAGTCGGACAGGGCCTCAACCTTGGAGTACTTC.

The chain joins TRBV19 to TRBJ2-1; tentatively, D is TRBD1 (5 bases). The CDR3 spans 15 residues. Trimming shortened V by 0 bases and J by 3 bases, and 9 bases separated the two germline ends. Germline values: CDR1 LNHDA, CDR2 SQIVND (reference sequence). CDR3 sequence (DNA): TGTGCCAGTAGTATAGAGAAAGGGGACTACAATGAGCAGTTCTTC. Protein: CASSIEKGDYNEQFF.

The CDR3 DNA reads as TGTGCCAGCAGCTTATTGCGGGGGGGCATCACAGATACGCAGTATTTT. As protein: CASSLLRGGITDTQYF. This rearrangement joins TRBV7-2 to TRBJ2-3, with TRBD2 matching 9 bases. Germline V gives CDR1 SGHTA, CDR2 FQGNSA. This CDR3 region has 16 residues. The junction had 5 bases not matched to a gene; V was cut back by 2 bases and J by 2 bases. The variable domain in full, with the rest retrieved from reference TRBV7-2 and TRBJ2-3, is GAGVSQSPSNKVTEKGKDVELRCDPISGHTALYWYRQSLGQGLEFLIYFQGNSAPDKSGLPSDRFSAERTGGSVSTLTIQRTQQEDSAVYLCASSLLRGGITDTQYFGPGTRLTVL.

This rearrangement joins TRBV2 to TRBJ1-2, with 7 bases aligning to TRBD1. Germline values: CDR1 SNHLY, CDR2 FYNNEI. The CDR3 is 11 residues long. The ends lost 6 bases at V and 6 bases at J; junction bases unmatched: 1. The CDR3 reads CASRTGNGYTF. In nucleotides, the CDR3 is TGTGCCAGCAGGACAGGGAATGGCTACACCTTC.

The V and J genes are TRBV11-1 and TRBJ1-1; no clear D. Looked up from germline, CDR1 is SGHAT and CDR2 is FQDESV (reference sequence). V was trimmed by 6 bases and J by 8 bases, leaving 13 bases between them. The CDR3 length is 12 residues. CDR3 nucleotides: TGTGCCAGCAGTCCCGCGGGGATCGAAGCTTTCTTT. It translates to CASSPAGIEAFF.

V usage is TRBV10-3 and J usage is TRBJ2-7; 13 bases map to TRBD2. The CDR3 covers 17 residues. Germline CDR1 reads ENHRY; CDR2 reads SYGVKD. After removal of 5 bases from V and 5 bases from J, the junction contained 12 bases not matched to a gene. The CDR3 loop reads CAISRGWGTSGTHEQYV. The CDR3 DNA is TGTGCCATCAGTCGGGGTTGGGGGACTAGCGGGACCCACGAGCAGTACGTC.

This chain uses TRBV27 with TRBJ2-7, with TRBD1 identical over 9 bases. Looked up from germline, CDR1 is MNHEY and CDR2 is SMNVEV (reference sequence). This CDR3 is 14 amino acids long. Trimming removed 8 bases from V and 0 bases from J; junction bases left unmatched: 5. CDR3 coding DNA: TGTGCCAGCCGAAGACAGGGGGGCTCCTACGAGCAGTACTTC. Its translation: CASRRQGGSYEQYF.

This sequence joins TRBV6-5 and TRBJ2-3, with a tentative D call TRBD2 (7 bases). CDR1 and CDR2 (germline): MNHEY, SVGAGI. V was trimmed by 4 bases and J by 5 bases, leaving 13 bases between them. The CDR3 is made up of 14 amino acids. CDR3 nucleotide sequence: TGTGCCAGCAGTTCGACGGGGGGCCGAGATACGCAGTATTTT. Translating gives CASSSTGGRDTQYF.

The chain is built from TRBV29-1 and TRBJ1-2, with D tentatively TRBD1 (5 bases). The CDR3 runs 12 residues. Germline V lookup: CDR1 SQVTM, CDR2 ANQGSEA. The V end lost 0 bases, the J end lost 8 bases, and 10 bases lay between the germline ends. For the CDR3, the DNA is TGCAGCGTTGAAGAGCAGGGTGACGGCTACACCTTC. Translation: CSVEEQGDGYTF.

The chain joins TRBV7-8 to TRBJ1-4, with D perhaps matching TRBD1 (6 bases). Germline CDR1 and CDR2: SGHVS and FQNEAQ. Trimming pared 6 bases from V and 8 bases from J, leaving 16 bases between. CDR3 length equals 14 residues. The CDR3 bases are TGTGCCAGCAGGCACAGGGAGACGGAAGAAAAACTGTTTTTT. Encoded protein: CASRHRETEEKLFF. The full variable domain, completed using reference TRBV7-8 and TRBJ1-4, is GAGVSQSPRYKVAKRGQDVALRCDPISGHVSLFWYQQALGQGPEFLTYFQNEAQLDKSGLPSDRFFAERPEGSVSTLKIQRTQQEDSAVYLCASRHRETEEKLFFGSGTQLSVL.

The chain couples TRBV19 to TRBJ2-3, with a tentative D call TRBD2 (5 bases). CDR1 and CDR2 from the germline V gene are LNHDA and SQIVND (reference sequence). V shed 4 bases and J shed 1 base, with 9 bases lying between them. The CDR3 consists of 14 residues. The CDR3: CASSSSVGTDTQYF. In DNA, the CDR3 is TGTGCCAGTAGTAGTAGCGTAGGCACAGATACGCAGTATTTT.

The chain joins TRBV2 to TRBJ2-7; the match to TRBD2 covers 12 bases. Germline-derived CDR1 and CDR2 are SNHLY and FYNNEI. Trimming at V came to 6 bases and at J to 0 bases, leaving 3 bases not matched to a gene. The CDR3 contains 15 residues. CDR3 bases: TGTGCCAGCAGGACTAGCGGGGGCTCCTCCTACGAGCAGTACTTC. Amino acids: CASRTSGGSSYEQYF.